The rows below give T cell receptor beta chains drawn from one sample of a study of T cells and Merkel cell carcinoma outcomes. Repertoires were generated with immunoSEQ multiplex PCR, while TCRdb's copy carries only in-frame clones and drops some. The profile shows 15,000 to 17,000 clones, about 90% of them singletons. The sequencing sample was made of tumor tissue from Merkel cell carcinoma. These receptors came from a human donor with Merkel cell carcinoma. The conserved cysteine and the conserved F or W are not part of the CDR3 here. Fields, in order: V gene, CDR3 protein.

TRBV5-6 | ASSLVLGEAYEQY
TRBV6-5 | ASSLKRNTEAF
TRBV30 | AWSVFRNEQF
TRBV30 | AWRGQGALYNEQF
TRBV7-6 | ASSPRRGDRGLNTEAF
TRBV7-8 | ASSLSGSYNEQF
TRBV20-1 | SAPYTDTQY
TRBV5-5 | ASSLGGGQYQPQH
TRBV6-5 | ASSYSGSGNTIY
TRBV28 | ASSQSGREDTQY
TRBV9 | ASSVQGAYGEKLF
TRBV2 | ASSVAGGTEAF
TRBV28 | ASSSAIYNEQF
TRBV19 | ATRAAGRQF
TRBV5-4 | ASSPGRPPYEQY
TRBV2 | ASSLDRAQPQH
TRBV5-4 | ASSFDGNTEAF
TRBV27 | ASSFLGTEAF
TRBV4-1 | ASSQEIRRGTDTQY